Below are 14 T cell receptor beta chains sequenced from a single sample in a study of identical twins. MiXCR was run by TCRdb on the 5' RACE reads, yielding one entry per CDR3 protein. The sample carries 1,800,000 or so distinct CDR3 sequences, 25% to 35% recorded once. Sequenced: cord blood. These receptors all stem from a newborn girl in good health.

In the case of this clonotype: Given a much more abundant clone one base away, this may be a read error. The CDR3 DNA sequence: TGTGCCATCGCCCTCGGGGGTAGCGGGAGACCCTACAATGAGCAGTACTTC. It encodes CAIALGGSGRPYNEQYF. V is TRBV10-3 and J is TRBJ2-1; the match to TRBD2 covers 9 bases. The J call is doubtful: the DNA matches TRBJ2-7 better. Germline assignment: CDR1 ENHRY and CDR2 SYGVKD. CDR3 length: 17 amino acids.

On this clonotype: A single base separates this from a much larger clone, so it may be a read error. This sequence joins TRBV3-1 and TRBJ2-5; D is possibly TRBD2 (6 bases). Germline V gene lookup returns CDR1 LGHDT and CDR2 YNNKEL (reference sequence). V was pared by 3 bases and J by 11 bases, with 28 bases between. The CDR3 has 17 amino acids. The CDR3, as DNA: TGTGCCAGCAGCCAGGGTTTTGGGCCGCTACGGACGGGGGAGCAGTACTTC. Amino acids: CASSQGFGPLRTGEQYF.

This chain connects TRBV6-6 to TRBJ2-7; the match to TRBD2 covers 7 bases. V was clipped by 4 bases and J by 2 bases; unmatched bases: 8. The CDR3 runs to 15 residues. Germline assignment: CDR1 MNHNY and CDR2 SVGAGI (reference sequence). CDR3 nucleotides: TGTGCCAGCAGTTGGGGGGGACCGATGACCTACGAGCAGTACTTC. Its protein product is CASSWGGPMTYEQYF.

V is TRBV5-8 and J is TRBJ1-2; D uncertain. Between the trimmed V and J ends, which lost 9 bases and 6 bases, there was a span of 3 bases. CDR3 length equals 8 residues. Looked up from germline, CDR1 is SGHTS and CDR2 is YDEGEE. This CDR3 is CANNGYTF. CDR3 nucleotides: TGTGCCAACAATGGCTACACCTTC.

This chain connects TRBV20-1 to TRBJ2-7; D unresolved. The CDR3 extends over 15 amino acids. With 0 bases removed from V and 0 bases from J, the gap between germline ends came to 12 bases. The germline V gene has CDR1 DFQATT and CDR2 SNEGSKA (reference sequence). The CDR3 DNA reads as TGCAGTGCTAGAGATCTGTGGGGAATCTCCTACGAGCAGTACTTC. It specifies CSARDLWGISYEQYF.

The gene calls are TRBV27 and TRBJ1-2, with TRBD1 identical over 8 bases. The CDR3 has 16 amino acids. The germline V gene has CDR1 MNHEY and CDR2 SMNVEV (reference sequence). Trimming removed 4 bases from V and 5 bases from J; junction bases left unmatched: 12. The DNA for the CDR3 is TGTGCCAGCAGTTCTCTCGGGACAGGTTCGGGGTATGGCTACACCTTC. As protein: CASSSLGTGSGYGYTF.

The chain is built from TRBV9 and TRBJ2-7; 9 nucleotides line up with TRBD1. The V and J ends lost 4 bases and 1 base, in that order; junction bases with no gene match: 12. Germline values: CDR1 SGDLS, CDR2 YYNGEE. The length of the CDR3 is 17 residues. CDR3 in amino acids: CASSKSGYRGPSYEQYF. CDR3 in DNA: TGTGCCAGCAGCAAGAGTGGATACAGGGGGCCTTCCTACGAGCAGTACTTC.

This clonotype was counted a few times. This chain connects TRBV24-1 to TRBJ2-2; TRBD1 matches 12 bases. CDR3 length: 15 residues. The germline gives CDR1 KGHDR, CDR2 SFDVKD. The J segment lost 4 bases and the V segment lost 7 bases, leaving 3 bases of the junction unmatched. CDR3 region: CATRQGQGATGELFF. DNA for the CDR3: TGTGCCACCAGGCAGGGACAGGGGGCCACCGGGGAGCTGTTTTTT.

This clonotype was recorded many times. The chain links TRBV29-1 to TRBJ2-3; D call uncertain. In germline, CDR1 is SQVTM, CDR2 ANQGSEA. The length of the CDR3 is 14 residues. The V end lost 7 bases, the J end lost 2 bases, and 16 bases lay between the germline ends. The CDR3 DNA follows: TGCAGCGCAGTACTCCGGAGTTACACAGATACGCAGTATTTT. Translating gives CSAVLRSYTDTQYF.

The CDR3 loop reads CASSQGLHNRYNEQFF. The CDR3 bases are TGTGCCAGCAGCCAAGGACTCCATAACAGGTACAATGAGCAGTTCTTC. The genes are TRBV3-1 and TRBJ2-1, with D tentatively TRBD1 (5 bases). CDR3 length: 16 residues. Trimming pared 1 base from V and 4 bases from J, leaving 14 bases between. Germline assignment: CDR1 LGHDT and CDR2 YNNKEL (reference sequence).

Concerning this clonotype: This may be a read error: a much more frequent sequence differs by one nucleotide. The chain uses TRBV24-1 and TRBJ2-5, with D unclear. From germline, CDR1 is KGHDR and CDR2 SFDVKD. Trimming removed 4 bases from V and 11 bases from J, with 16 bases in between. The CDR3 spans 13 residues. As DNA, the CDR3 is TGTGCCACCAGTGACCCTCGACTCCACGTGCAGTACTTC. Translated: CATSDPRLHVQYF.

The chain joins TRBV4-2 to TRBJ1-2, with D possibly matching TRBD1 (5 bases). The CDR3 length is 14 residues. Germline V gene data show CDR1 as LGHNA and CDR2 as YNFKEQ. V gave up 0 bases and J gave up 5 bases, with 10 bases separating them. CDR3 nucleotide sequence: TGTGCCAGCAGCCAAGACAAGGGGCCTTATGGCTACACCTTC. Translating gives CASSQDKGPYGYTF.

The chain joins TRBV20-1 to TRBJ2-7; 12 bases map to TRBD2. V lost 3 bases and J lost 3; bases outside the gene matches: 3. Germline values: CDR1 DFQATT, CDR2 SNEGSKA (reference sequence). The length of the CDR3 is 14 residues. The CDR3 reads CSARRTSGVYEQYF. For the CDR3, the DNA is TGCAGTGCTAGGAGGACTAGCGGGGTCTACGAGCAGTACTTC.

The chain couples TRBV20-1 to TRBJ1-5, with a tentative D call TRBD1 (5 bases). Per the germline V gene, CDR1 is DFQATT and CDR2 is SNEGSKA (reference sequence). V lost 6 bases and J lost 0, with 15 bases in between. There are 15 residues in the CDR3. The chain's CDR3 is CSADTGNHSNQPQHF. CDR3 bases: TGCAGTGCGGATACAGGAAACCATAGCAATCAGCCCCAGCATTTT.